The 25 T cell receptor beta chains below come from one sample, sequenced in a study of post-analysis software for immune sequencing data. Unique molecular identifiers featured in each of the TCR beta cDNA libraries. TCRdb called the PCR reads again in MiXCR, with one record for every CDR3 protein. This sample has hundreds of thousands of distinct CDR3 sequences, with approximately 60% found just once. General study points: Elevated frequency relative to controls characterized 4 or 5 TRBV segments in patients, TRBV5-6, TRBV5-1 and TRBV20-1 among them.

Their antigen targets remain unknown. Sequenced material: blood. The receptors shown here come from a girl between 2 and 10 years old with multiple sclerosis.

This clonotype was recorded at least ten times. Germline and junction disagree at one end, which may indicate a read error. This chain connects TRBV5-1 to TRBJ2-3; D gene unclear. In germline, CDR1 is SGHRS, CDR2 YFSETQ. CDR3 length: 12 residues. The CDR3: CASSLSLDTQYF. In DNA form, the CDR3 reads TGTGCCAGCAGCCTGTCCCTAGATACGCAGTATTTT.

This clonotype was recorded only once. This sequence joins TRBV6-2 or TRBV6-3 and TRBJ2-5; 8 nucleotides match TRBD2. The CDR3 has 14 amino acids. Trimming at V came to 7 bases and at J to 1 base, leaving 5 bases not matched to a gene. The V gene's germline CDR1 is MNHEY and CDR2 SVGEGT. CDR3 region: CASTMTSAQETQYF. For the CDR3, the DNA is TGTGCCAGCACCATGACTAGCGCCCAAGAGACCCAGTACTTC.

The V and J genes are TRBV4-1 and TRBJ1-2, with 7 bases that match TRBD1. The junction had 11 bases not matched to a gene; V was cut back by 1 base and J by 6 bases. CDR1 is MGHRA and CDR2 is YSYEKL in the germline V gene. The CDR3 runs 16 residues. CDR3 in amino acids: CASSQVLRGRLDGYTF. The CDR3 nucleotides are TGCGCCAGCAGCCAAGTATTGAGGGGGCGGCTTGATGGCTACACCTTC.

This sequence joins TRBV12-3 or TRBV12-4 and TRBJ2-5; 9 bases match TRBD2. The CDR3 runs to 14 residues. V lost 7 bases and J lost 11; bases outside the gene matches: 14. The CDR3 DNA reads TGTGCCAGCAATATTAGCGGGAGAAGAGGTGAGCAGTACTTC. Translating it yields CASNISGRRGEQYF.

CDR3 in DNA: TGTGCCAGCAGCCAGAGCCTAGCGGGGGTGTTGGGAGAGACCCAGTACTTC. This translates into CASSQSLAGVLGETQYF. The V call is TRBV14, the J call TRBJ2-5, with TRBD2 identical over 10 bases. The CDR3 is made up of 17 amino acids. Germline assignment: CDR1 SGHDN and CDR2 FVKESK. V was clipped by 3 bases and J by 4 bases; unmatched bases: 11.

The chain joins TRBV6-2 or TRBV6-3 to TRBJ2-1, with D possibly TRBD1 on 8 matching bases. This CDR3 region has 14 residues. Germline V CDR1 and CDR2: MNHEY, SVGEGT. V was shortened by 6 bases and J by 6 bases, with 15 bases between the two germline ends. The CDR3 sequence is CASSHRGGPNEQFF. DNA of the CDR3: TGTGCCAGCAGCCACAGGGGGGGGCCCAATGAGCAGTTCTTC.

This clonotype occurred a few times. This chain connects TRBV7-2 to TRBJ2-3; D is unresolved. The CDR3 runs to 14 residues. The V end lost 1 base, the J end lost 5 bases, and 10 bases lay between the germline ends. From germline, CDR1 is SGHTA and CDR2 FQGNSA. The CDR3 loop is CASSLVVERDTQYF. CDR3 DNA: TGTGCCAGCAGCTTAGTCGTCGAACGAGATACGCAGTATTTT.

With respect to this clonotype: An end of the junction does not agree with germline; a read error may underlie this. V is TRBV7-8 and J is TRBJ2-3; perhaps TRBD2 as D (6 bases). The CDR3 extends over 14 amino acids. CDR1 is SGHVS, CDR2 FQNEAQ, per germline. The CDR3 region is CACSGHASTDTQYF. CDR3 DNA sequence: TGTGCCTGCAGCGGGCACGCTAGCACAGATACGCAGTATTTT. Drawing the rest from reference TRBV7-8 and TRBJ2-3, the complete variable domain is GAGVSQSPRYKVAKRGQDVALRCDPISGHVSLFWYQQALGQGPEFLTYFQNEAQLDKSGLPSDRFFAERPEGSVSTLKIQRTQQEDSAVYLCACSGHASTDTQYFGPGTRLTVL.

This clonotype was seen more than once but under ten times. This chain joins TRBV27 and TRBJ1-5; tentative D call: TRBD1 (5 bases). V dropped 5 bases and J dropped 5 bases, with 13 bases sitting between them. CDR3 length equals 14 residues. Germline V gives CDR1 MNHEY, CDR2 SMNVEV (reference sequence). The CDR3 here is CASSNVGPYQPQHF. As DNA, the CDR3 is TGTGCCAGCAGTAACGTGGGGCCTTATCAGCCCCAGCATTTT.

This clonotype was counted between two and nine times. V usage is TRBV4-3 and J usage is TRBJ2-5, with TRBD2 identical over 11 bases. The J segment lost 13 bases and the V segment lost 1 base, leaving 11 bases of the junction unmatched. This CDR3 spans 15 amino acids. Germline CDR1 is LGHNA and CDR2 is YSLEER. The CDR3 spells CASSQVVAGGHERYF. The CDR3 nucleotides are TGCGCCAGCAGCCAAGTTGTAGCGGGAGGGCACGAGCGGTACTTC.

This clonotype was observed once. The rearrangement uses TRBV10-2 and TRBJ2-2; TRBD2 matches 7 bases. The CDR3 loop spans 14 amino acids. Germline CDR1 and CDR2: WSHSY and SAAADI. Trimming at V came to 3 bases and at J to 6 bases, leaving 4 bases not matched to a gene. The CDR3 region is CASSDTTSSGELFF. CDR3 sequence (DNA): TGCGCCAGCAGTGATACGACTAGCTCCGGGGAGCTGTTTTTT.

This clonotype turned up a few times. V usage is TRBV27 and J usage is TRBJ1-2; tentative D call: TRBD1 (5 bases). This CDR3 is 14 amino acids long. Trimming took off 6 bases at V and 4 bases at J, with 15 bases between the two ends. In germline, CDR1 is MNHEY, CDR2 SMNVEV (reference sequence). CDR3 sequence (DNA): TGTGCCAGCAGAGTGGGGCAGAGCTCCTATGGCTACACCTTC. Its translation is CASRVGQSSYGYTF.

This chain uses TRBV12-3 or TRBV12-4 with TRBJ2-7; the D gene is possibly TRBD1 (5 bases). V gave up 4 bases and J gave up 2 bases, with 12 bases separating them. The CDR3 has 14 amino acids. CDR3 region: CASSWGSATYEQYF. The CDR3 bases are TGTGCCAGCAGTTGGGGCAGTGCCACCTACGAGCAGTACTTC.

This clonotype was counted a few times. The rearrangement joins TRBV7-2 to TRBJ2-4, with D uncertain. The CDR3 contains 17 residues. Germline CDR1 is SGHTA and CDR2 is FQGNSA. Between the trimmed V and J ends, which lost 0 bases and 0 bases, there was a span of 12 bases. The CDR3 nucleotides are TGTGCCAGCAGCTTAGCGGAGCGTAACTTAGCCAAAAACATTCAGTACTTC. Translating it yields CASSLAERNLAKNIQYF.

This clonotype was observed once. The chain has TRBV20-1 and TRBJ2-7; D may be TRBD1 (6 bases). This CDR3 is built from 13 residues. CDR1 is DFQATT and CDR2 is SNEGSKA in the germline V gene (reference sequence). Deletions cut 6 bases from V and 0 bases from J, with 12 bases between. The CDR3 DNA reads as TGCAGTGCCATAGAGGACAGCTCCTACGAGCAGTACTTC. Translated: CSAIEDSSYEQYF.

The chain recombines TRBV20-1 with TRBJ2-7; 8 bases line up with TRBD1. Germline V gene data show CDR1 as DFQATT and CDR2 as SNEGSKA (reference sequence). The junction had 7 bases not matched to a gene; V was cut back by 3 bases and J by 3 bases. This CDR3 has 14 residues. The CDR3 region is CSARFDRGHYEQYF. In DNA, the CDR3 is TGCAGTGCTAGGTTCGACAGGGGCCACTACGAGCAGTACTTC.

CDR3 bases: TGTGCCATCAGCGACGGGACTAGCGGGAGTAGTGAGAATGGCGAGACCCAGTACTTC. Encoded protein: CAISDGTSGSSENGETQYF. The chain carries TRBV10-3 and TRBJ2-5, with 14 positions matching TRBD2. V gave up 6 bases and J gave up 5 bases; unmatched junction bases: 17. Germline V gives CDR1 ENHRY, CDR2 SYGVKD. The CDR3 consists of 19 residues.

The CDR3 bases are TGTGCCAGCACCCTAAGTGGTCAGTTGGATTCACCCCTCCACTTT. Amino acid sequence: CASTLSGQLDSPLHF. The chain has TRBV2 and TRBJ1-6; D gene uncertain. This CDR3 contains 15 residues. The V gene lost 7 bases and the J gene lost 8 bases, with 18 bases spanning the gap. Germline CDR1 and CDR2: SNHLY and FYNNEI.

The chain recombines TRBV6-5 with TRBJ1-4, with D tentatively TRBD1 (5 bases). This CDR3 comprises 14 residues. Trimming removed 1 base from V and 8 bases from J, with 11 bases in between. Germline CDR1 and CDR2: MNHEY and SVGAGI. The CDR3: CASSYYRSGEKLFF. As DNA, the CDR3 is TGTGCCAGCAGTTACTACAGGTCGGGGGAAAAACTGTTTTTT.

The chain recombines TRBV29-1 with TRBJ2-5; D unresolved. The germline V gene has CDR1 SQVTM and CDR2 ANQGSEA. V was trimmed by 4 bases and J by 11 bases, leaving 11 bases between them. The CDR3 sequence is 10 residues long. The CDR3 bases are TGCAGCGTTGGGAGCAATGAGCAGTACTTC. Protein product: CSVGSNEQYF. Variable domain in full (rest from reference TRBV29-1 and TRBJ2-5): SAVISQKPSRDICQRGTSLTIQCQVDSQVTMMFWYRQQPGQSLTLIATANQGSEATYESGFVIDKFPISRPNLTFSTLTVSNMSPEDSSIYLCSVGSNEQYFGPGTRLLVL.

This clonotype has only a few counts. The chain's CDR3 is CASSRGRVETQYF. The CDR3 DNA sequence: TGTGCCAGCAGCCGTGGCAGGGTTGAGACCCAGTACTTC. This rearrangement joins TRBV5-6 to TRBJ2-5; perhaps TRBD1 as D (5 bases). The CDR3 sequence is 13 residues long. CDR1 SGHDT and CDR2 YYEEEE come from the germline V gene. The V end was cut by 4 bases, the J end by 5 bases, with 12 bases between. The complete variable domain, with remaining parts taken from reference TRBV5-6 and TRBJ2-5, reads DAGVTQSPTHLIKTRGQQVTLRCSPKSGHDTVSWYQQALGQGPQFIFQYYEEEERQRGNFPDRFSGHQFPNYSSELNVNALLLGDSALYLCASSRGRVETQYFGPGTRLLVL.

The genes are TRBV7-9 and TRBJ1-1, with no clear D. Germline values: CDR1 SEHNR, CDR2 FQNEAQ (reference sequence). There are 12 residues in the CDR3. Trimming removed 6 bases at V and 3 bases at J, with 8 bases between. Written as DNA, the CDR3 is TGTGCCAGCAGGGCGGCTCACACTGAAGCTTTCTTT. It codes for CASRAAHTEAFF.

This chain uses TRBV7-9 with TRBJ1-1; maybe TRBD1 (5 bases). CDR1 and CDR2 from the germline V gene are SEHNR and FQNEAQ (reference sequence). Trimming cost V 6 bases and J 4 bases, with 21 bases left between them. CDR3 size: 16 residues. For the CDR3, the DNA is TGTGCCAGCAGTGGATCTGGAATTTGGGACTTCACTGAAGCTTTCTTT. Translated: CASSGSGIWDFTEAFF.

About this clonotype itself: The junction departs from germline at one end; a sequencing error may be responsible. V usage is TRBV29-1 and J usage is TRBJ2-5; D gene uncertain. The CDR3 is 13 amino acids. The germline gives CDR1 SQVTM, CDR2 ANQGSEA. CDR3 residues: CSVAGTSQETQDF. The CDR3 nucleotides read TGCAGCGTTGCTGGCACCAGCCAAGAGACCCAGGACTTC.

This chain joins TRBV6-6 and TRBJ2-7; the D is unclear. V lost 8 bases and J 6 bases, leaving 11 bases between the germline ends. This CDR3 contains 11 residues. From germline, CDR1 is MNHNY and CDR2 SVGAGI (reference sequence). Written as DNA, the CDR3 is TGTGCCAGCCGGGTGGGTAGCGAGCAGTACTTC. As protein: CASRVGSEQYF.